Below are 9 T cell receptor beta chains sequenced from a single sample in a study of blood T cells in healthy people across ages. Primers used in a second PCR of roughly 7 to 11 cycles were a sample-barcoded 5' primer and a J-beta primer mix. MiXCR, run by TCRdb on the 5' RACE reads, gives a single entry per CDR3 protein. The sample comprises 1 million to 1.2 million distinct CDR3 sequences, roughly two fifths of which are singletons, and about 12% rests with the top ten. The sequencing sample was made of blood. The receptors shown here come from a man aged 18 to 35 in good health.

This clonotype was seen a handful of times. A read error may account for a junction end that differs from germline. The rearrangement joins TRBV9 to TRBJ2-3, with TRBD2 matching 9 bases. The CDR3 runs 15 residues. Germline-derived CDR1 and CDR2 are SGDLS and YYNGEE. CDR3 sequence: CANSVGGGAPDTQYF. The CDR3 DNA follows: TGTGCCAACAGCGTCGGCGGGGGGGCTCCAGATACGCAGTATTTT.

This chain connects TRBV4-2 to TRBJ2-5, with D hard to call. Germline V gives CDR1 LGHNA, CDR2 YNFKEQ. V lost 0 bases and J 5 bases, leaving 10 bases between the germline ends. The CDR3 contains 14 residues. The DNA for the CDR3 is TGTGCCAGCAGCCAAGAATGGGGTGCGGAGACCCAGTACTTC. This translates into CASSQEWGAETQYF.

CDR3 protein: CASSRDREVHEQYF. The DNA for the CDR3 is TGTGCCAGCTCTCGGGACAGGGAAGTCCACGAGCAGTACTTC. This chain links TRBV18 with TRBJ2-7, with 9 bases identical to TRBD1. The V gene's germline CDR1 is KGHSH and CDR2 LQKENI. This CDR3 has 14 residues. J was trimmed by 5 bases and V by 6 bases; bases with no gene match: 8.

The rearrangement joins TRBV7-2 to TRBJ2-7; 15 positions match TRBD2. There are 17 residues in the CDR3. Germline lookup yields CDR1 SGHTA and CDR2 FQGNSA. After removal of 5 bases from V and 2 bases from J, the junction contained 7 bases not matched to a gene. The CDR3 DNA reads TGTGCCAGCAGCGCGGGAAGGACTAGCGGGGGGGCCTACGAGCAGTACTTC. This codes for CASSAGRTSGGAYEQYF.

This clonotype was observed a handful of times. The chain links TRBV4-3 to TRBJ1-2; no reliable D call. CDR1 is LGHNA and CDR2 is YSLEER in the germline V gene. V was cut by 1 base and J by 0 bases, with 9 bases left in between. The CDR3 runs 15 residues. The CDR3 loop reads CASSQVLGTNYGYTF. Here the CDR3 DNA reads TGCGCCAGCAGCCAAGTTTTGGGAACTAACTATGGCTACACCTTC.

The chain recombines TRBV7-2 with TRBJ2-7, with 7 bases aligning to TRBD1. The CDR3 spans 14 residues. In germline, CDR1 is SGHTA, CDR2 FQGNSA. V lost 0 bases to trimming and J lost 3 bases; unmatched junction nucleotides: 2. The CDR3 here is CASSLANRGYEQYF. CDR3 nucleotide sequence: TGTGCCAGCAGCTTAGCGAACAGGGGCTACGAGCAGTACTTC.

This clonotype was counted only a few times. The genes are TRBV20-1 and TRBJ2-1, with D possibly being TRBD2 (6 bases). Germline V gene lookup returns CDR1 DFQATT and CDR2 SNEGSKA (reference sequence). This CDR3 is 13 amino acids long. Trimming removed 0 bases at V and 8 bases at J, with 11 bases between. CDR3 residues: CSARDGGYYEQFF. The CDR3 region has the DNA TGCAGTGCTAGAGATGGAGGGTACTATGAGCAGTTCTTC.

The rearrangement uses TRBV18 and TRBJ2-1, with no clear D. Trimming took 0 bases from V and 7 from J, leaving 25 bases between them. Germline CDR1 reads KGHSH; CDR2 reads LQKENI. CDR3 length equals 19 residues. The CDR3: CASSPPFIFGGRGWNEQFF. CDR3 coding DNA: TGTGCCAGCTCACCACCCTTCATTTTTGGCGGCCGTGGATGGAATGAGCAGTTCTTC.

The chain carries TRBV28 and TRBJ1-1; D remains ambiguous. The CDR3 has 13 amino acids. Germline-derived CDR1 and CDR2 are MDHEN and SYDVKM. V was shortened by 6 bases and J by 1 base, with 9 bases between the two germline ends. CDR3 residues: CASSPLSNTEAFF. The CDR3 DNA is TGTGCCAGCAGCCCATTATCGAACACTGAAGCTTTCTTT.